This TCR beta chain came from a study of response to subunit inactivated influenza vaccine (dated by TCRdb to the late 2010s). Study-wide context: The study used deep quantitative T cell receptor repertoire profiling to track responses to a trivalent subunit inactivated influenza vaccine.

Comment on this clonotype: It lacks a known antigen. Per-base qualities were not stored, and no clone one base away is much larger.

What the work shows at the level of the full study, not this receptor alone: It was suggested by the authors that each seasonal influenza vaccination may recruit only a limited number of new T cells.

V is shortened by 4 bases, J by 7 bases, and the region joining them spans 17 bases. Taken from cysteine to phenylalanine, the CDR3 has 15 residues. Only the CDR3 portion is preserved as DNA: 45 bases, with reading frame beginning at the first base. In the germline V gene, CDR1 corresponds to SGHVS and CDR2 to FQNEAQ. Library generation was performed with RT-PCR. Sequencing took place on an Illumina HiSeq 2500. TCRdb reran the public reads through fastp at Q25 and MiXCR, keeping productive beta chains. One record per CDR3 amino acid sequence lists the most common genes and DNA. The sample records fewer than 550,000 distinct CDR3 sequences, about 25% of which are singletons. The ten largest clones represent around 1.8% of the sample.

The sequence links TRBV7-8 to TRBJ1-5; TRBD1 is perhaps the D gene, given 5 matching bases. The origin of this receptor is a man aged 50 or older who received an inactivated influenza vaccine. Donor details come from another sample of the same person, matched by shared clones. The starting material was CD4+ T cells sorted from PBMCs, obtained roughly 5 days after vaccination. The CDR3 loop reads CASSSTLTGGQPQHF. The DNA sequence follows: TGTGCCAGCAGCTCAACTTTGACTGGGGGGCAGCCCCAGCATTTT.